Listed below are T cell receptor beta chains from one sample, sequenced in a study of beta chain features in type 1 diabetes. Clones were sequenced by immunoSEQ multiplex PCR, and TCRdb holds only the in-frame ones, with some missing. Seen here are more than 12,000 clones, less than 80% observed once, and the top ten hold about 0.5%. The sample was stem cell memory CD4+ T cells from blood. These receptors were collected from a woman aged 18-29 years with type 1 diabetes. CDR3s include the opening cysteine and the closing phenylalanine or tryptophan. A D gene is named only where the DNA matches it firmly. Some rows mark clone size as missing; the rest say once, few, many or name a class of expanded clone.

J gene | V gene | D gene | clone size | CDR3 protein | CDR3 DNA
TRBJ2-1 | TRBV5-4 | TRBD2 | NA | CASSLRTSGPNEQFF | TGTGCCAGCAGCCTTCGGACTAGCGGGCCCAATGAGCAGTTCTTC
TRBJ2-1 | TRBV12-2 | NA | NA | CASRLLKRAAPNEQFF | TGTGCAAGTCGCTTGCTGAAGCGGGCGGCTCCCAATGAGCAGTTCTTC
TRBJ2-5 | TRBV12-5 | TRBD2 | NA | CASDKAGDQETQYF | TGTGCTAGTGATAAGGCGGGAGACCAAGAGACCCAGTACTTC
TRBJ1-1 | TRBV12-5 | NA | NA | CASGAPGAFF | TGTGCTAGTGGAGCCCCAGGGGCTTTCTTT
TRBJ2-3 | TRBV7-9 | TRBD1 | NA | CASSPASHRGDTQYF | TGTGCCAGCAGCCCGGCCTCCCACAGGGGTGATACGCAGTATTTT
TRBJ1-5 | TRBV18 | NA | NA | CASSPQGSRPPQHF | TGTGCCAGCTCACCGCAGGGGTCCAGGCCGCCCCAGCATTTT
TRBJ2-7 | TRBV7-2 | NA | few | CASSPLTGSEYEQYF | TGTGCCAGCAGCCCACTGACAGGCAGTGAGTACGAGCAGTACTTC
TRBJ2-7 | TRBV10-3 | TRBD1 | few | CAISSPGGGEQYF | TGTGCCATCAGTTCTCCAGGGGGCGGCGAGCAGTACTTC
TRBJ1-5 | TRBV19 | TRBD1 | NA | CASSRDGTANQPQHF | TGTGCCAGTAGCCGGGATGGGACAGCCAATCAGCCCCAGCATTTT
TRBJ2-5 | TRBV6-5 | TRBD2 | NA | CASRPMDGGKTQYF | TGTGCCAGCCGCCCTATGGACGGGGGGAAGACCCAGTACTTC
TRBJ1-1 | TRBV2 | NA | NA | CASKETEAFF | TGTGCCAGCAAGGAGACTGAAGCTTTCTTT
TRBJ2-7 | TRBV6-5 | TRBD1 | NA | CASRPGQGYEQYF | TGTGCCAGCAGACCGGGACAGGGCTACGAGCAGTACTTC
TRBJ2-5 | TRBV4-3 | NA | NA | CASSQEVATETQYF | TGCGCCAGCAGCCAAGAGGTCGCTACCGAGACCCAGTACTTC
TRBJ2-7 | TRBV5-1 | TRBD1 | NA | CASGRGQGAYEQYF | TGCGCCAGCGGTCGGGGTCAGGGGGCCTACGAGCAGTACTTC
TRBJ2-7 | TRBV4-1 | NA | few | CASSHPAGNSYEQYF | TGCGCCAGCAGCCACCCGGCGGGCAACTCCTACGAGCAGTACTTC
TRBJ2-1 | TRBV7-9 | NA | few | CASSLVPSGQNNEQFF | TGTGCCAGCAGCTTAGTTCCTAGCGGACAGAATAATGAGCAGTTCTTC
TRBJ2-1 | TRBV4-2 | TRBD1 | NA | CASSSGTGDYEQFF | TGTGCCAGCAGCTCCGGGACAGGTGACTATGAGCAGTTCTTC